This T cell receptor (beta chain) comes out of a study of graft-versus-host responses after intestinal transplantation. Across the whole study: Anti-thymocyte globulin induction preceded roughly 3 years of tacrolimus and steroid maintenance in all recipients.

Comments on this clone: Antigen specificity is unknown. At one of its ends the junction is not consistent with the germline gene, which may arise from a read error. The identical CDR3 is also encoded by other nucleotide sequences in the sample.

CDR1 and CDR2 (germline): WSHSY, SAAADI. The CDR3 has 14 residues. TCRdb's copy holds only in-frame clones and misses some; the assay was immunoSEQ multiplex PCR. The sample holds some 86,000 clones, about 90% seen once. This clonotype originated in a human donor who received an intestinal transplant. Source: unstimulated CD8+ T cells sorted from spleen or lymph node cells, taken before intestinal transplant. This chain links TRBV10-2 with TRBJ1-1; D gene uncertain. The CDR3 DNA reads TGCGCCAGCAAATTGGATCCGGGGAACACTGAAGCCTTCTTT. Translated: CASKLDPGNTEAFF.